This entry lists 23 T cell receptor beta chains sequenced from one sample in a study of blood T cell repertoires in COVID-19. Sequenced by immunoSEQ multiplex PCR; TCRdb stores in-frame clones only, minus some. Here the sample spans approximately 290,000 clones, approximately 85% being singletons. The specimen was PBMCs or T cells enriched from blood (not recorded which). These TCRs come from a woman between 25 and 40 years old who had recovered from COVID-19.

Remarks on this clone: This same CDR3 is encoded by further DNA sequences in the sample. CDR3 DNA: TGTGCCACCAGCACTCGGACAGGGCTGAACACTGAAGCTTTCTTT. Translating it yields CATSTRTGLNTEAFF. V usage is TRBV15 and J usage is TRBJ1-1; 8 positions match TRBD1. V lost 4 bases to trimming and J lost 0 bases; unmatched junction nucleotides: 4. Germline CDR1 reads LNHNV; CDR2 reads YYDKDF (reference sequence). The length of the CDR3 is 15 residues.

This clone was seen many times. This sequence joins TRBV28 and TRBJ1-5; 9 nucleotides align to TRBD1. The V and J ends lost 5 bases and 6 bases, in that order; junction bases with no gene match: 5. CDR1 MDHEN and CDR2 SYDVKM come from the germline V gene. The length of the CDR3 is 14 residues. The CDR3 here is CASSRRDRAQPQHF. As DNA, the CDR3 is TGTGCCAGCAGTCGCCGGGACAGGGCTCAGCCCCAGCATTTT.

V is TRBV6-4 and J is TRBJ1-2; D might be TRBD1 (6 bases). Germline V gene data show CDR1 as MRHNA and CDR2 as SNTAGT. The CDR3 is made up of 14 amino acids. V was shortened by 3 bases and J by 6 bases, with 14 bases between the two germline ends. Here the CDR3 reads CASSEGVGGHGYTF. The CDR3 DNA is TGTGCCAGCAGTGAGGGGGTCGGGGGGCATGGCTACACCTTC.

Only one count was recorded for this clone. CDR3 sequence (DNA): TGTGCCAGCAGCTTGAATGGAGGGGCTCGGGAAAAACTGTTTTTT. As protein: CASSLNGGAREKLFF. The V call is TRBV7-2, the J call TRBJ1-4, with a tentative D call TRBD1 (5 bases). CDR1 and CDR2 (germline): SGHTA, FQGNSA. Trimming left V 3 bases short and J 8 bases short, with 16 bases between. The CDR3 contains 15 residues.

The table lists this clone with a count of one. This chain connects TRBV10-3 to TRBJ2-1; TRBD2 matches 8 bases. Germline V CDR1 and CDR2: ENHRY, SYGVKD. V shed 6 bases, J shed 1 base, and the junction held 5 bases outside the gene matches. The CDR3 is made up of 15 amino acids. CDR3 DNA: TGTGCCATCAGACAGCGGGGGTCGTCCTACAATGAGCAGTTCTTC. Translated: CAIRQRGSSYNEQFF.

This sequence joins TRBV6-4 and TRBJ2-2; TRBD1 is a possible D gene (7 bases). V was clipped by 6 bases and J by 4 bases, with 21 bases between them. The CDR3 extends over 17 amino acids. Looked up from germline, CDR1 is MRHNA and CDR2 is SNTAGT. CDR3 sequence reads: CASRLTGLLGGTGELFF. The CDR3 coding sequence is TGTGCCAGCAGATTGACAGGGTTACTCGGGGGCACCGGGGAGCTGTTTTTT.

This clone was seen once. V gene TRBV4-2 combines with J gene TRBJ1-4, with D possibly being TRBD1 (5 bases). Germline CDR1 reads LGHNA; CDR2 reads YNFKEQ. This CDR3 has 15 residues. Trimming removed 0 bases at V and 8 bases at J, with 13 bases between. The CDR3 loop reads CASSQEDGRGEKLFF. CDR3 in DNA: TGTGCCAGCAGCCAAGAGGACGGGAGGGGCGAAAAACTGTTTTTT.

This sequence joins TRBV5-1 and TRBJ1-1; 8 bases are shared with TRBD1. Germline V gene sequence: CDR1 SGHRS, CDR2 YFSETQ. V gave up 4 bases and J gave up 2 bases; unmatched junction bases: 7. CDR3 size: 15 residues. The CDR3 loop is CASSARTGTNTEAFF. As DNA, the CDR3 is TGCGCCAGCAGCGCCCGGACAGGGACTAACACTGAAGCTTTCTTT.

V usage is TRBV5-1 and J usage is TRBJ2-1; 14 bases are shared with TRBD2. The germline gives CDR1 SGHRS, CDR2 YFSETQ. V shed 4 bases, J shed 7 bases, and the junction held 7 bases outside the gene matches. The CDR3 is made up of 16 amino acids. The CDR3 DNA is TGCGCCAGCAGCGCCGGACTAGCGGGGGGTAGAAATGAGCAGTTCTTC. Encoded protein: CASSAGLAGGRNEQFF.

CDR3 sequence: CASRGDSGTDTQYF. The CDR3 DNA reads as TGTGCCAGCAGGGGGGACAGCGGCACAGATACGCAGTATTTT. V and J are TRBV2 and TRBJ2-3, with 7 bases identical to TRBD1. The length of the CDR3 is 14 residues. In germline, CDR1 is SNHLY, CDR2 FYNNEI. V lost 6 bases, J lost 1 base, and 4 bases stayed unmatched. Together with reference TRBV2 and TRBJ2-3, the CDR3 gives the full variable domain: EPEVTQTPSHQVTQMGQEVILRCVPISNHLYFYWYRQILGQKVEFLVSFYNNEISEKSEIFDDQFSVERPDGSNFTLKIRSTKLEDSAMYFCASRGDSGTDTQYFGPGTRLTVL.

The chain carries TRBV3-1 (or the pseudogene TRBV3-2) and TRBJ1-4, with 7 bases aligning to TRBD1. Germline-derived CDR1 and CDR2 are LGHDT and YNNKEL (reference sequence). The CDR3 is 13 residues long. The trim removed 0 bases at V and 12 bases at J, leaving 4 bases unmatched. The CDR3 spells CASSQESQGELFF. For the CDR3, the DNA is TGTGCCAGCAGCCAAGAATCCCAGGGGGAACTGTTTTTT.

This rearrangement joins TRBV3-1 (or the pseudogene TRBV3-2) to TRBJ2-7; 7 bases line up with TRBD2. In germline, CDR1 is LGHDT, CDR2 YNNKEL (reference sequence). The J segment lost 2 bases and the V segment lost 3 bases, leaving 7 bases of the junction unmatched. The CDR3 length is 15 residues. CDR3 protein: CASSQSGIPPYEQYF. The CDR3 DNA sequence: TGTGCCAGCAGCCAGAGCGGGATCCCCCCCTACGAGCAGTACTTC.

The V and J genes are TRBV11-3 and TRBJ2-2; tentatively, D is TRBD2 (6 bases). The V end lost 5 bases, the J end lost 0 bases, and 10 bases lay between the germline ends. CDR3 length: 15 amino acids. Germline V gene data show CDR1 as SGHNT and CDR2 as YENEEA. The CDR3 coding sequence is TGTGCCAGCAGCACGCGGGGAGCGAACACCGGGGAGCTGTTTTTT. It translates to CASSTRGANTGELFF.

The gene calls are TRBV11-2 and TRBJ2-1, with TRBD2 identical over 11 bases. The trim removed 1 base at V and 3 bases at J, leaving 2 bases unmatched. Germline CDR1 reads SGHAT; CDR2 reads FQNNGV. The CDR3 runs 16 residues. CDR3 loop: CASSLVLAGGYNEQFF. For the CDR3, the DNA is TGTGCCAGCAGCTTAGTCCTAGCGGGGGGCTACAATGAGCAGTTCTTC.

The genes are TRBV18 and TRBJ1-2; D ambiguous. Germline assignment: CDR1 KGHSH and CDR2 LQKENI. V lost 2 bases, J lost 2 bases, and 12 bases lay in between. The CDR3 has 15 residues. CDR3: CASSPTSVGNYGYTF. The CDR3 DNA sequence: TGTGCCAGCTCACCAACATCGGTCGGGAACTATGGCTACACCTTC.

The chain uses TRBV5-1 and TRBJ1-3; TRBD1 aligns across 9 bases. J gave up 4 bases and V 4 bases, and 3 bases lay outside the gene matches. The CDR3 sequence is 14 residues long. Germline V gene data show CDR1 as SGHRS and CDR2 as YFSETQ. This chain's CDR3 is CASSRTGEGNTIYF. The CDR3 DNA reads as TGCGCCAGCAGCAGGACAGGGGAAGGAAACACCATATATTTT.

J is TRBJ2-6 and V is TRBV18; the D gene is possibly TRBD2 (5 bases). Germline CDR1 KGHSH, CDR2 LQKENI. This CDR3 is 18 amino acids long. The germline V and J ends were trimmed by 3 bases and 0 bases, with 15 bases remaining between them. The CDR3, as DNA: TGTGCCAGCTCACCTTATGAGCGGATGGGCTCTGGGGCCAACGTCCTGACTTTC. This translates into CASSPYERMGSGANVLTF.

In this sample, this clone turned up a few times. V and J are TRBV28 and TRBJ2-1; 9 bases match TRBD2. CDR3 length: 16 amino acids. The V gene's germline CDR1 is MDHEN and CDR2 SYDVKM. J lost 4 bases, V lost 4 bases, and 8 bases had no gene match. CDR3 sequence: CASSSYLAGNYNEQFF. CDR3 sequence (DNA): TGTGCCAGCAGTTCATACCTAGCGGGGAATTACAATGAGCAGTTCTTC.

The chain recombines TRBV7-2 with TRBJ2-2; 10 bases are shared with TRBD2. CDR1 SGHTA and CDR2 FQGNSA come from the germline V gene. The trim removed 5 bases at V and 6 bases at J, leaving 6 bases unmatched. This CDR3 region has 15 residues. The CDR3 here is CASSRQRGGPGELFF. For the CDR3, the DNA is TGTGCCAGCAGCCGCCAGCGGGGGGGCCCCGGGGAGCTGTTTTTT.

The CDR3 protein is CASSLRQGGNSPLHF. In DNA form, the CDR3 reads TGTGCCAGCAGCTTACGACAGGGGGGAAATTCACCCCTCCACTTT. The chain carries TRBV7-2 and TRBJ1-6; 9 bases are shared with TRBD1. The CDR3 has 15 residues. Germline-derived CDR1 and CDR2 are SGHTA and FQGNSA. V dropped 2 bases and J dropped 7; count of bases not matched to a gene: 3.

The V and J genes are TRBV5-8 and TRBJ1-5, with D possibly matching TRBD1 (5 bases). CDR3 length: 15 residues. Germline values: CDR1 SGHTS, CDR2 YDEGEE. The V end lost 0 bases, the J end lost 5 bases, and 12 bases lay between the germline ends. Here the CDR3 DNA reads TGTGCCAGCAGCTTGGAGGTCACAGGTTATCAGCCCCAGCATTTT. Protein product: CASSLEVTGYQPQHF.

The chain has TRBV12-3 or TRBV12-4 and TRBJ1-5; D remains unclear. This CDR3 has 13 residues. V was cut by 3 bases and J by 3 bases, with 6 bases left in between. The CDR3, as DNA: TGTGCCAGCAGTTTGGCAGTCAATCAGCCCCAGCATTTT. Protein: CASSLAVNQPQHF.

The J gene is TRBJ2-7, the V gene TRBV7-9, with 7 bases that match TRBD1. This CDR3 region has 14 residues. Germline assignment: CDR1 SEHNR and CDR2 FQNEAQ (reference sequence). Germline trimming cut 5 bases from V and 0 bases from J; bases unmatched to any gene: 4. CDR3 nucleotide sequence: TGTGCCAGCAGCCGGGACAGAAGCTCCTACGAGCAGTACTTC. Translating gives CASSRDRSSYEQYF.